Below, one T cell receptor beta chain is given with its context. As yet, its antigen is unknown. The sample belongs to a study of OX40 agonist ivuxolimab in advanced cancers. Study-wide findings and caveats: Partial responders treated at 0.1-3.0 mg/kg exhibited clonal expansion among the lowest measured.

Here immunoSEQ multiplex PCR was the method, and the copy in TCRdb shows in-frame clones only, minus some. The data contain about 76,000 clones, about 91% of them singletons. The CDR3 covers 12 residues. CDR1 is SGHRS and CDR2 is YFSETQ in the germline V gene. V gave up 4 bases and J gave up 7 bases, with 10 bases separating them. V and J are TRBV5-1 and TRBJ2-3, with D tentatively TRBD1 (6 bases). The clonotype was recovered from an adult with an advanced solid tumor such as melanoma, head and neck, liver or kidney cancer. The sample here was CD4+ or CD8+ T cells sorted from blood, taken in a trial of the OX40 agonist ivuxolimab. The CDR3 loop reads CASSQQGNTQYF. The CDR3 DNA follows: TGCGCCAGCAGCCAACAGGGAAATACGCAGTATTTT.